The 2 T cell receptor beta chains below were found in one sample sequenced in a study of identifying expanded T cells in peripheral blood. Clones were sequenced by immunoSEQ multiplex PCR, and TCRdb holds only the in-frame ones, with some missing. The sample records about 58,000 clones, around 86% being singletons. Sequencing input: blood. These receptors came from a person aged 18 to 70 in good health.

The rearrangement links TRBV4-3 to TRBJ1-4, with D maybe TRBD1 (5 bases). The germline V and J ends were trimmed by 0 bases and 5 bases, with 10 bases remaining between them. Germline lookup yields CDR1 LGHNA and CDR2 YSLEER. This CDR3 region has 15 residues. The CDR3 DNA is TGCGCCAGCAGCCAAGATTGGGGACGCAATGAAAAACTGTTTTTT. It specifies CASSQDWGRNEKLFF.

The genes are TRBV7-3 and TRBJ2-3, with D maybe TRBD1 (5 bases). The germline gives CDR1 SGHTA, CDR2 FQGTGA. Trimming took off 5 bases at V and 0 bases at J, with 6 bases between the two ends. The CDR3 has 13 amino acids. The CDR3 spells CASSPGSTDTQYF. CDR3 nucleotides: TGTGCCAGCAGCCCAGGGAGCACAGATACGCAGTATTTT.